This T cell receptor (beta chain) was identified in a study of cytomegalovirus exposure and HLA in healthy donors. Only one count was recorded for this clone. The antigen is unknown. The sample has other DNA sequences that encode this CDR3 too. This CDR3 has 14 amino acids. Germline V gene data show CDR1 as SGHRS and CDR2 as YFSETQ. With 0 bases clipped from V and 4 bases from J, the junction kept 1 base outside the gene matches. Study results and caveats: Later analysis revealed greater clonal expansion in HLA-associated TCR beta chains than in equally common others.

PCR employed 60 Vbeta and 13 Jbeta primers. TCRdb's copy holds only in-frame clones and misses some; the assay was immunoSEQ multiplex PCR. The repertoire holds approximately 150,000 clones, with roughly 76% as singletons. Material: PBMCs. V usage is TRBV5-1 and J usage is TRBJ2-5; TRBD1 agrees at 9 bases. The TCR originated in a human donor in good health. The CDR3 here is CASSLEGQGETQYF. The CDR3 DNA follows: TGCGCCAGCAGCTTGGAGGGACAGGGAGAGACCCAGTACTTC.